This T cell receptor (beta chain) originates from a study of long-term antiretroviral therapy in people with HIV. Study conclusions and caveats: Dominance of pre-ART expanded clones persisted, fluctuating and often declining after ART.

In regard to this clone: Antigen: not known.

Running of the v3.0 immunoSEQ assay took place at survey level. Sequencing had a target that covered about 40,000-55,000 T-cell genomes per sample. TCRdb's copy holds only in-frame clones and misses some; the assay was immunoSEQ multiplex PCR. The repertoire holds approximately 17,000 clones, with 85% to 90% as singletons. Participants living with HIV all received treatment in the United States. Ahead of DNA extraction, samples held roughly 0.85-11 million cryopreserved PBMC each. Sequencing was performed on unsorted PBMCs, taken 0.7 years before starting antiretroviral therapy. This sequence was found in a man aged 50 or older with HIV.

The CDR3: CASSYSWGQGLNEQFF. CDR3 DNA sequence: TGTGCCAGCAGTTACTCGTGGGGACAGGGACTAAATGAGCAGTTCTTC. This sequence joins TRBV6-5 and TRBJ2-1; 9 positions agree with TRBD1. The CDR3 contains 16 residues. Looked up from germline, CDR1 is MNHEY and CDR2 is SVGAGI. J was trimmed by 7 bases and V by 0 bases; bases with no gene match: 7.